This T cell receptor beta chain was retrieved from a study of vaccination and CD4 T cells after COVID-19 (dated by TCRdb to between 2021 and 2022). The study in broad terms: Convalescent patients had a positive SARS-CoV-2 result on nasal swab PCR, and of these patients, fewer than ten had mild disease and one had severe disease. Post-vaccine blood samples were taken a median of around 70 days after the second vaccine dose, with a range of roughly 14 to 250 days. In roughly nine COVID-19 convalescent patients and several infection-naive healthy vaccine recipients, the spike-specific CD4+ TCR repertoire before mRNA vaccination was compared with the repertoire after mRNA vaccination. Two doses of either the Pfizer-BioNTech BNT162b2 vaccine (n=8) or the Moderna mRNA-1273 vaccine (n=2) were administered to participants. In the convalescent cohort there were six males and four females, among whom were two Hispanic individuals, seven Caucasians, two Asians and one multiracial person. Post-COVID blood samples from convalescent patients were collected a median of 101 days after diagnosis, with a range of roughly 30 to 170 days. Control cultures received a CEFX viral epitope pool as the positive control, an HIV-1 Nef peptide pool as the negative control, or no peptide. Culture stimuli were overlapping spike peptide pools from SARS-CoV-2 and from the common cold coronaviruses HCoV-NL63, HCoV-OC43 and HCoV-229E.

The full study reports these points: Although the median number of SARS-CoV-2-reactive clonotypes went up from roughly 22 after infection to around 39 after vaccination, the increase was not significant. The number of convalescent patients in the study was relatively small, and the study did not examine early timepoints following natural infection. In convalescent patients, nearly all vaccine-specific clones (304 of 307) were found to be mono-reactive for SARS-CoV-2 spike rather than cross-reactive with common cold coronaviruses. In convalescent patients, a median roughly 85% of post-vaccine SARS-CoV-2-reactive clones were detected only after vaccination, and vaccine-specific priming was suggested by this finding.

Libraries were built with PCR. DNA from cultured CD4+ T cells underwent TCR sequencing with the Oncomine TCR Beta short-read assay at the Johns Hopkins FTIC core. The QIAamp micro DNA kit was used to extract genomic DNA from the cultured CD4+ T cells. Oncomine TCR Beta libraries made from cultured CD4+ T cells were pooled using unique dual indexes and sequenced on an Illumina iSeq 100. The study's processing was this. Non-productive sequences were removed, and CDR3s not starting with C, not ending with F or W, or shorter than 7 amino acids were discarded. The MANAFEST web application identified antigen-specific clonotypes by comparing peptide-stimulated wells against reference wells and other culture wells. To be called positive, a clone needed an FDR below 0.05, an odds ratio above 5, and a productive frequency above 0.1% in at least two of three replicate wells. Clonotypes that were significantly expanded in both SARS-CoV-2 spike wells and at least one common cold coronavirus spike condition were defined as cross-reactive. Using R version 3.6.1, CDR3 homology was evaluated through Levenshtein distances (stringdist) along with unrooted phylogenetic trees (ape). Starting from the raw public reads, TCRdb applied fastp trimming at Q25, assembled clones with MiXCR and retained in-frame beta chains. All rows with the same CDR3 protein become a single entry with the most common DNA and genes. The V and J calls here are based on TCRdb, not the publication. The sample table shows about 12,000 distinct CDR3 sequences, and less than 60% are seen once. The top ten constitute roughly a fifth of the sample.

As regards this clonotype: The clone's antigen remains unknown. One base away there is no much larger clone; base qualities are not given.

CDR1 and CDR2 are read off the germline V gene as SGHAT and FQNNGV. Clipping removes 3 bases from V and 7 bases from J, with 10 as the unmatched junction base count. The CDR3 has 15 amino acids, counting the end cysteine and phenylalanine. Left in the record is the CDR3 DNA by itself, 45 bases read in frame from the first base. The treatment or condition tag for this specimen amounts to: approximately nine-day PBMC culture with coronavirus spike peptide pools or control peptides (ViraFEST assay). To expand antigen-specific T cells with peptide pools and then pick out the expanded clonotypes through TCR sequencing, the study relied on the ViraFEST assay. Positive SARS-CoV-2 PCR tests in the convalescent patients dated from March to December 2020, before Alpha, Beta and Delta variants emerged in the United States. PBMCs were cultured at approximately 2.1 million per well in IMDM supplemented with 5% human AB serum and approximately 10 IU/ml IL-2, with approximately 9.2 ug/ml peptide pools added. On days 3 and 7, half of the culture medium was replaced with fresh IL-2-containing medium. CD4+ T cells were isolated after around 11 days of culture through negative selection using the EasySep CD4+ T cell isolation kit. Ficoll-Paque Plus gradient centrifugation was used to isolate PBMCs from whole blood, and the isolated PBMCs were then either used fresh or cryopreserved at -140C. In general, triplicate wells were set up for every culture condition.

The chain couples TRBV11-2 to TRBJ2-7, with 9 middle bases fitting TRBD1. The sequenced sample consisted of CD4+ T cells from blood, cultured in vitro. The origin of this receptor is a human donor who had recovered from COVID-19. Read as DNA, the sequence is TGTGCCAGCAGCTTTTCGGGGACAGGGTTGGGTGAGCAGTACTTC. The translation is CASSFSGTGLGEQYF.